These 2 T cell receptor beta chains originate from one sample sequenced in a study of regulatory T cells in long-lasting Graves disease. The time point is: newly diagnosed GD, antithyroid drugs for less than 3 months. PBMC RNA served as the TCR library source. Both iRepertoire HTBI primers and Arm-PCR of CDR3 regions were used to build the TCR beta libraries. TCRdb ran MiXCR on the multiplex PCR reads and lists one entry per CDR3 protein. The sample consists of 350,000 to 450,000 distinct CDR3 sequences, 15% of them appearing once. The data were also submitted as part of a second study, on T cells in Graves' hyperthyroidism and ophthalmopathy.

The specimen comprised peripheral blood mononuclear cells (PBMCs), sampled at new diagnosis, from a patient treated with antithyroid drugs. These TCRs come from a woman aged 25-40 years with Graves disease.

This chain joins TRBV6-4 and TRBJ2-1; 12 positions match TRBD2. The germline gives CDR1 MRHNA, CDR2 SNTAGT. Trimming cost V 5 bases and J 7 bases; bases outside gene matches: 18. CDR3 length: 19 residues. The CDR3 DNA reads TGTGCCAGCAGTACGCACAGGCTAGCGGGAGGGCCCTATAGGAATGAGCAGTTCTTC. The encoded protein is CASSTHRLAGGPYRNEQFF.

This clonotype was detected many times. The chain combines TRBV6-2 or TRBV6-3 with TRBJ1-4; 9 bases align to TRBD1. The germline gives CDR1 MNHEY, CDR2 SVGEGT. The length of the CDR3 is 17 residues. V lost 6 bases to trimming and J lost 6 bases; unmatched junction nucleotides: 14. The CDR3: CASRLQGAIGRDEKLFF. The CDR3 bases are TGTGCCAGCAGGCTACAGGGGGCAATTGGGAGAGATGAAAAACTGTTTTTT.